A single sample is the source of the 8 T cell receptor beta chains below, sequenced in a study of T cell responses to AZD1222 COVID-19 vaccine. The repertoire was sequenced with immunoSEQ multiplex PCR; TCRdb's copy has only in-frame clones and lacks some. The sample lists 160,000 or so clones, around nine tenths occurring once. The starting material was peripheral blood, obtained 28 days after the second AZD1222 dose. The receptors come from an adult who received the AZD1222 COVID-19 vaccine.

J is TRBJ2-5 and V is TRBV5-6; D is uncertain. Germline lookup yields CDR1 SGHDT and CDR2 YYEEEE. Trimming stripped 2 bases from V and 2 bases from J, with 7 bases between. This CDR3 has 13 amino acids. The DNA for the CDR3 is TGTGCCAGCAGCTTTGGGCCACAAGAGACCCAGTACTTC. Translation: CASSFGPQETQYF.

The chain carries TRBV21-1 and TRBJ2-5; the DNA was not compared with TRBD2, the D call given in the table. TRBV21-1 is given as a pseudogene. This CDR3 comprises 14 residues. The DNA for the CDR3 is TGTGCCAGCAGCAAAGTGGGGAGGCAAGAGACCCAGTACTTC. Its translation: CASSKVGRQETQYF.

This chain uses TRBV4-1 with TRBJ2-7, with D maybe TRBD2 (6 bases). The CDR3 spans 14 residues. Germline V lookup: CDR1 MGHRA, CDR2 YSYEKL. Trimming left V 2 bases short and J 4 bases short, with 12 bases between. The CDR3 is CASSQPGLGYEQYF. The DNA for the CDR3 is TGCGCCAGCAGCCAACCGGGACTGGGATACGAGCAGTACTTC.

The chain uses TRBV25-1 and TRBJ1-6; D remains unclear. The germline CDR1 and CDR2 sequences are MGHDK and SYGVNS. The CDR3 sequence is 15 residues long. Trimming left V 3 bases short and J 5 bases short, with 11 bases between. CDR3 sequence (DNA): TGTGCCAGCAGTGACCCGGGCCAACATAATTCACCCCTCCACTTT. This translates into CASSDPGQHNSPLHF.

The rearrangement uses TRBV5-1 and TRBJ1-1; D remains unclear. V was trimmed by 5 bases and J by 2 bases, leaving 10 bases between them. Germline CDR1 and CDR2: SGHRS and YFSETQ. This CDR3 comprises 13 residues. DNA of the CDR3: TGCGCCAGCAGTTCGGGAGCCAACACTGAAGCTTTCTTT. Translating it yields CASSSGANTEAFF.

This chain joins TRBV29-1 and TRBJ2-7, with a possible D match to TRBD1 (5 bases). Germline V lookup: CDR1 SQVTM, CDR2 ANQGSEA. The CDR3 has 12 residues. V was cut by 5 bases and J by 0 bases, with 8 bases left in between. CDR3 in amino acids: CSVLDISYEQYF. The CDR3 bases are TGCAGCGTTTTGGACATCTCCTACGAGCAGTACTTC.

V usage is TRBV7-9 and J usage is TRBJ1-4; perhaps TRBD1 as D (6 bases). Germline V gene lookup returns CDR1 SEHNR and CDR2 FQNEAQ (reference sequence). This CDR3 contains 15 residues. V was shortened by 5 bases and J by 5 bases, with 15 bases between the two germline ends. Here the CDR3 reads CASSLRTDLNEKLFF. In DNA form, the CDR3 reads TGTGCCAGCAGCCTCCGGACAGATCTGAATGAAAAACTGTTTTTT.

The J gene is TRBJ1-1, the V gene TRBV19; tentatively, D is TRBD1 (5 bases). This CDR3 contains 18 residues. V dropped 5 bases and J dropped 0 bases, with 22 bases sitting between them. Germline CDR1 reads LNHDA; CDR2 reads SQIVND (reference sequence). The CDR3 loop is CASSSSGGAYFMNTEAFF. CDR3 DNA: TGTGCCAGTAGTTCATCCGGAGGGGCCTACTTCATGAACACTGAAGCTTTCTTT.